These 11 T cell receptor beta chains originate from one sample sequenced in a study of T cell responses to AZD1222 COVID-19 vaccine. Profiled with immunoSEQ multiplex PCR; TCRdb holds only in-frame clones, not every one. Of 200,000 to 300,000 clones detected, over 90% appear once; the ten largest clones hold 0.55%. The specimen was peripheral blood, collected on day 0 of AZD1222 vaccination. These receptor sequences come from an adult in good health.

This chain uses TRBV28 with TRBJ1-6; D may be TRBD1 (5 bases). Germline loops: CDR1 MDHEN, CDR2 SYDVKM. The V end was cut by 6 bases, the J end by 14 bases, with 29 bases between. The CDR3 is 17 amino acids. CDR3 sequence: CASRPPGRQPVGGTLHF. The DNA for the CDR3 is TGTGCCAGCAGACCTCCGGGGAGACAGCCCGTTGGGGGGACCCTCCACTTT.

The chain carries TRBV7-2 and TRBJ2-3, with 11 nucleotides matching TRBD2. Germline CDR1 reads SGHTA; CDR2 reads FQGNSA. This CDR3 has 14 residues. J was trimmed by 8 bases and V by 2 bases; bases with no gene match: 3. The CDR3 region is CASSLLLAGATQYF. DNA of the CDR3: TGTGCCAGCAGCTTATTACTAGCGGGGGCTACGCAGTATTTT.

This rearrangement joins TRBV15 to TRBJ1-5, with D possibly TRBD1 on 6 matching bases. The V end was cut by 8 bases, the J end by 4 bases, with 12 bases between. Germline V lookup: CDR1 LNHNV, CDR2 YYDKDF (reference sequence). The CDR3 totals 13 residues. The CDR3 here is CATAWTENQPQHF. The CDR3 DNA reads as TGTGCCACCGCTTGGACAGAGAATCAGCCCCAGCATTTT.

The rearrangement joins TRBV5-1 to TRBJ1-6, with no clear D. CDR3 length: 16 amino acids. Germline V gives CDR1 SGHRS, CDR2 YFSETQ. With 4 bases removed from V and 5 bases from J, the gap between germline ends came to 16 bases. The CDR3 here is CASSHNLRIDNSPLHF. CDR3 DNA sequence: TGCGCCAGCAGCCACAACTTGAGGATAGATAATTCACCCCTCCACTTT.

This chain joins TRBV28 and TRBJ1-5, with D tentatively TRBD1 (5 bases). The V end was cut by 6 bases, the J end by 6 bases, with 18 bases between. Germline-derived CDR1 and CDR2 are MDHEN and SYDVKM. CDR3 length: 15 amino acids. The CDR3 nucleotides read TGTGCCAGCAGCCCCCCGGAGTTCGGGGGTCAGCCCCAGCATTTT. It specifies CASSPPEFGGQPQHF.

The V and J genes are TRBV10-3 and TRBJ2-2, with unresolved D. This CDR3 contains 13 residues. Trimming cost V 10 bases and J 4 bases, with 13 bases left between them. Germline V gene lookup returns CDR1 ENHRY and CDR2 SYGVKD. The CDR3 DNA sequence: TGTGCCACCAACAAGGTGGGCACCGGGGAGCTGTTTTTT. Translated: CATNKVGTGELFF.

The chain's CDR3 is CASSPAGLGYTF. The CDR3 DNA is TGTGCCAGCAGCCCCGCGGGGTTGGGCTACACCTTC. This chain joins TRBV9 and TRBJ1-2; D unresolved. Per germline, CDR1 SGDLS and CDR2 YYNGEE. The CDR3 covers 12 residues. Between the trimmed V and J ends, which lost 4 bases and 8 bases, there was a span of 12 bases.

The chain employs TRBV7-9 and TRBJ1-2; D perhaps matches TRBD1 (5 bases). Germline-derived CDR1 and CDR2 are SEHNR and FQNEAQ (reference sequence). This CDR3 has 14 amino acids. V lost 3 bases and J 4 bases, leaving 12 bases between the germline ends. For the CDR3, the DNA is TGTGCCAGCAGCTTGGGGGGAATGGCCTATGGCTACACCTTC. Protein sequence: CASSLGGMAYGYTF. Full variable domain (rest looked up from reference TRBV7-9 and TRBJ1-2): DTGVSQNPRHKITKRGQNVTFRCDPISEHNRLYWYRQTLGQGPEFLTYFQNEAQLEKSRLLSDRFSAERPKGSFSTLEIQRTEQGDSAMYLCASSLGGMAYGYTFGSGTRLTVV.

V is TRBV20-1 and J is TRBJ1-1; 7 nucleotides agree with TRBD1. Germline-derived CDR1 and CDR2 are DFQATT and SNEGSKA (reference sequence). The V gene end was trimmed by 3 bases and the J gene end by 5 bases; junction bases not matched to a gene: 9. The CDR3 covers 14 residues. CDR3 sequence: CSASFQGGDTEAFF. Written as DNA, the CDR3 is TGCAGTGCTAGTTTCCAGGGGGGCGATACTGAAGCTTTCTTT.

This sequence joins TRBV21-1 and TRBJ1-1; TRBD1 is the table's D call, not checked against the DNA. TRBV21-1 is deemed a pseudogene. The CDR3 extends over 18 amino acids. CDR3 bases: TGTGCCAGCAGCAAAGAACGGGGCAGGGGGCGAGTGGGCACTGAAGCTTTCTTT. This translates into CASSKERGRGRVGTEAFF.

In nucleotides, the CDR3 is TGTGCCAGCAGTGAGGGAGGACAGCCCCAGCATTTT. It is translated as CASSEGGQPQHF. The chain has TRBV6-1 and TRBJ1-5, with unresolved D. Per the germline V gene, CDR1 is MNHNS and CDR2 is SASEGT. V gave up 3 bases and J gave up 7 bases, with 7 bases separating them. CDR3 length equals 12 residues.